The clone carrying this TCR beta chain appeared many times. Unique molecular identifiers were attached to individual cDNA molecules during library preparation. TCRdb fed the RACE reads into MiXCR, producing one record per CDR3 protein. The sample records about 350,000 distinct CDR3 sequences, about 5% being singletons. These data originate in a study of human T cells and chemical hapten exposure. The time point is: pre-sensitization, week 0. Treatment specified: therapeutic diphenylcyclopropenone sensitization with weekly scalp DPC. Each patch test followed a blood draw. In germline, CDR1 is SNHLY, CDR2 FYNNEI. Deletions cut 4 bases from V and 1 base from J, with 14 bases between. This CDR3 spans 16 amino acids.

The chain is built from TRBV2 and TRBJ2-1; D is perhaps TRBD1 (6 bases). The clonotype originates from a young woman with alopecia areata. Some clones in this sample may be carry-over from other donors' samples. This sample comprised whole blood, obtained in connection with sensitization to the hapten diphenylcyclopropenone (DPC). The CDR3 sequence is CASSGITGKSYNEQFF. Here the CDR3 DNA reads TGTGCCAGCAGTGGGATAACAGGGAAGTCCTACAATGAGCAGTTCTTC.